These 8 T cell receptor beta chains share one sample of origin, sequenced in a study of T cell repertoires in cytomegalovirus infection. No antigens are known for them. TCRdb re-analysed the reads in MiXCR, keeping a single row per CDR3 protein. The sample lists 900,000 to 950,000 distinct CDR3 sequences, roughly 30% occurring once. The starting material was cultured CD8+ T cells from PBMCs, obtained from culture after CMV antigen stimulation. The receptors shown here come from a human donor in good health (CMV status not recorded). Some clones in this sample may be carry-over from other donors' samples.

The chain has TRBV7-8 and TRBJ1-2; unclear D gene. V was shortened by 4 bases and J by 0 bases, with 15 bases between the two germline ends. CDR1 SGHVS and CDR2 FQNEAQ come from the germline V gene. CDR3 size: 16 residues. CDR3 sequence: CASSSPETIANYGYTF. The DNA for the CDR3 is TGTGCCAGCAGCTCCCCAGAGACCATAGCTAACTATGGCTACACCTTC.

This clonotype occurred a few times. The chain couples TRBV2 to TRBJ2-3, with 7 bases matching TRBD2. This CDR3 has 16 amino acids. Germline CDR1 and CDR2: SNHLY and FYNNEI. V was clipped by 7 bases and J by 3 bases; unmatched bases: 13. CDR3 in amino acids: CASTNQRTSWTDTQYF. The CDR3, as DNA: TGTGCCAGCACCAACCAGAGGACTAGTTGGACAGATACGCAGTATTTT.

This clonotype was counted between two and nine times. The chain combines TRBV6-1 with TRBJ2-7; a weak D match, TRBD2 (5 bases). Trimming pared 5 bases from V and 1 base from J, leaving 15 bases between. CDR1 is MNHNS, CDR2 SASEGT, per germline. The CDR3 is 15 amino acids. CDR3 coding DNA: TGTGCCAGCAGTCCCGAGGTCGGGGAGTCCTACGAGCAGTACGTC. This translates into CASSPEVGESYEQYV.

The chain links TRBV7-9 to TRBJ2-1; 9 positions match TRBD1. CDR1 and CDR2 (germline): SEHNR, FQNEAQ (reference sequence). The CDR3 loop spans 16 amino acids. Unmatched junction bases numbered 8, after V lost 5 bases and J lost 3 bases. The CDR3 region is CASSPHTGQGYNEQFF. The CDR3 nucleotides read TGTGCCAGCAGCCCCCATACGGGACAGGGCTACAATGAGCAGTTCTTC.

The chain links TRBV6-2 or TRBV6-3 to TRBJ2-1; 10 bases are shared with TRBD2. This CDR3 comprises 16 residues. The germline V gene has CDR1 MNHEY and CDR2 SVGEGT. The V gene end was trimmed by 2 bases and the J gene end by 3 bases; junction bases not matched to a gene: 4. The DNA for the CDR3 is TGTGCCAGCAGTTACCTTGCTAGCGGGGGCTACAATGAGCAGTTCTTC. This translates into CASSYLASGGYNEQFF.

In its sample, this clonotype was seen many times. CDR3: CASSEQPNTGELFF. CDR3 coding DNA: TGTGCCAGCAGCGAACAACCGAACACCGGGGAGCTGTTTTTT. V usage is TRBV7-2 and J usage is TRBJ2-2; no firm D call. V shed 5 bases and J shed 0 bases, with 7 bases lying between them. The CDR3 length is 14 residues. Germline values: CDR1 SGHTA, CDR2 FQGNSA. The variable domain in full, completed from reference TRBV7-2 and TRBJ2-2, reads GAGVSQSPSNKVTEKGKDVELRCDPISGHTALYWYRQSLGQGLEFLIYFQGNSAPDKSGLPSDRFSAERTGGSVSTLTIQRTQQEDSAVYLCASSEQPNTGELFFGEGSRLTVL.

This clonotype was counted a few times. The rearrangement links TRBV15 to TRBJ2-3; 7 nucleotides agree with TRBD2. J lost 2 bases, V lost 3 bases, and 2 bases had no gene match. CDR3 length equals 14 residues. CDR1 and CDR2 from the germline V gene are LNHNV and YYDKDF (reference sequence). The CDR3 is CATSRGGYTDTQYF. CDR3 DNA sequence: TGTGCCACCAGCAGGGGGGGGTACACAGATACGCAGTATTTT.

This clonotype was seen more than once but under ten times. This chain links TRBV27 with TRBJ1-1; 8 bases align to TRBD1. The germline V gene encodes CDR1 MNHEY and CDR2 SMNVEV (reference sequence). The CDR3 runs 16 residues. With 2 bases clipped from V and 1 base from J, the junction kept 6 bases outside the gene matches. The CDR3 here is CASSLVRTGGNTEAFF. DNA of the CDR3: TGTGCCAGCAGTTTAGTCCGTACAGGGGGGAACACTGAAGCTTTCTTT.